This T cell receptor (beta chain) was identified during a study of cytomegalovirus exposure and HLA in healthy donors. On the study more broadly: There were approximately 80 million unique TCRs (from HLA-typed donors) in an early data release. The study's findings and limits: Analyzed later, most CMV-associated TCR beta chains appeared HLA-restricted. In a later analysis, an Asian-associated ancestry cluster reportedly showed fewer N-insertions than the roughly 730-donor mean.

A word on this clone: Its antigen is as yet unknown.

From germline, CDR1 is MRHNA and CDR2 SNTAGT. The CDR3 runs to 15 residues. V lost 3 bases and J lost 4; bases outside the gene matches: 6. PCR employed 60 Vbeta and 13 Jbeta primers. TCRdb keeps only in-frame clones here, not all; method: immunoSEQ multiplex PCR. Among around 100,000 clones listed, approximately 72% were seen once. The gene calls are TRBV6-4 and TRBJ2-1; TRBD2 agrees at 7 bases. The sample comprised PBMCs. This TCR came from a male donor in good health and CMV-seropositive. The CDR3 DNA is TGTGCCAGCAGTGAGGAGGACGGGGGGTACAATGAGCAGTTCTTC. It yields the protein CASSEEDGGYNEQFF.